Here is one T cell receptor (beta chain) with its context. Here immunoSEQ multiplex PCR was the method, and the copy in TCRdb shows in-frame clones only, minus some. The repertoire consists of 150,000 to 170,000 clones, with 94% occurring once and the leading ten covering around 0.33%. The sample comes from a study of OX40 agonist ivuxolimab in advanced cancers. Across the study: Partial responses were seen in three patients, one with hepatocellular carcinoma and two with cutaneous melanoma.

V lost 6 bases and J lost 4; bases outside the gene matches: 11. Germline V CDR1 and CDR2: MNHNY, SVGAGI (reference sequence). The CDR3 spans 16 residues. This sequence joins TRBV6-6 and TRBJ1-5, with 8 bases matching TRBD1. The sample in question was CD4+ or CD8+ T cells sorted from blood, obtained in a trial of the OX40 agonist ivuxolimab. This receptor was taken from an adult with an advanced solid tumor such as melanoma, head and neck, liver or kidney cancer. CDR3 DNA: TGTGCCAGCAGCTCCGCCGGGACAGGTCTAAATCAGCCCCAGCATTTT. It yields the protein CASSSAGTGLNQPQHF.